The sequence of this T cell receptor beta chain was determined in a study of CD8+CD57+ T cells in acquired aplastic anemia. Study information: DNA recovered from sorted CD4+ and CD8+ cells had a mean of around 3.3 ug.

After removal of 4 bases from V and 5 bases from J, the junction contained 8 bases not matched to a gene. The V gene's germline CDR1 is KGHDR and CDR2 SFDVKD. CDR3 length: 16 residues. It was genomic DNA that served as the template for profiling TCR beta VDJ and CDR3. TCRdb recomputed calls from the reads with MiXCR, one row per CDR3 protein. There are under 250,000 distinct CDR3 sequences in the sample; 60% to 80% occur only once, and under 60% lies in the top ten. Only patients with CD8+CD57+ cell expansion on flow cytometry were chosen for sequencing. This chain joins TRBV24-1 and TRBJ2-7; TRBD1 aligns across 12 bases. The TCR sequence derives from a human donor with aplastic anemia. Sequencing was done on a sample of sorted CD4+, CD8+, or CD8+CD57+ T cells (not recorded which) from PBMCs. CDR3 nucleotides: TGTGCCACCAGTGACCACGGGACAGGGGGCTTCAACGAGCAGTACTTC. It yields the protein CATSDHGTGGFNEQYF.